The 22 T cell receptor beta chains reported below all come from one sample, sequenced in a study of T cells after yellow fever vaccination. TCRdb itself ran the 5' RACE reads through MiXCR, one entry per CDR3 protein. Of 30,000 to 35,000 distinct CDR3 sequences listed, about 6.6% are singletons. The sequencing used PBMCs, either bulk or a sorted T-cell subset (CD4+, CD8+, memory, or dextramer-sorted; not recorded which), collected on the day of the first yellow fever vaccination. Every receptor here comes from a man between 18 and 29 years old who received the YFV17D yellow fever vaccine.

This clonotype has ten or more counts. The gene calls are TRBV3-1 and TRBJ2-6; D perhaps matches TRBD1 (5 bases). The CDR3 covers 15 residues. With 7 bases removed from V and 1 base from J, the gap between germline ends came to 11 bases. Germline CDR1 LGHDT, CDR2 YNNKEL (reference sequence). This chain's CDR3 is CASTTRGSGANVLTF. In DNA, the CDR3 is TGTGCCAGCACTACAAGGGGTTCTGGGGCCAACGTCCTGACTTTC.

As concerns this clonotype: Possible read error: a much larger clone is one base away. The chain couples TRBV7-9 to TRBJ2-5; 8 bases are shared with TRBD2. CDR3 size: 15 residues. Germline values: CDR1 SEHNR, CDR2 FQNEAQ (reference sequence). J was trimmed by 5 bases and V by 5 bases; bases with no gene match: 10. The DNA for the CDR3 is TGTGCCAGCAGCCCAACGGGGGGGGCTAACGAGACCCAGTACTTC. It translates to CASSPTGGANETQYF.

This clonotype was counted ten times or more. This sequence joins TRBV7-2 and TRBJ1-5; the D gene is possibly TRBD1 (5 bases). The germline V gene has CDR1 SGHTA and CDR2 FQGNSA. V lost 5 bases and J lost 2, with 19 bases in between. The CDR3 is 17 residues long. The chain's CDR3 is CASSLGPRGSGNQPQHF. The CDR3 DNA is TGTGCCAGCAGCCTCGGGCCCCGGGGGTCGGGCAATCAGCCCCAGCATTTT.

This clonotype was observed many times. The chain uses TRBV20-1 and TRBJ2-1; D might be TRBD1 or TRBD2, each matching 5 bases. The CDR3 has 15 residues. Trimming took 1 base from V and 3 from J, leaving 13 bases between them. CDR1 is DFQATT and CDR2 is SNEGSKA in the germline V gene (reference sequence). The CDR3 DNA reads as TGCAGTGCTAGAGTACGGGGCTGGGTCTACAATGAGCAGTTCTTC. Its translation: CSARVRGWVYNEQFF.

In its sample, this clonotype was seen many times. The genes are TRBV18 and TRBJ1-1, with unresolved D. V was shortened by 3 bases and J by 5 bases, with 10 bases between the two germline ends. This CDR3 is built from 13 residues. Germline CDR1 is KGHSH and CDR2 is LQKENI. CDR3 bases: TGTGCCAGCTCACCGATGGTCCAAACTGAAGCTTTCTTT. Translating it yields CASSPMVQTEAFF.

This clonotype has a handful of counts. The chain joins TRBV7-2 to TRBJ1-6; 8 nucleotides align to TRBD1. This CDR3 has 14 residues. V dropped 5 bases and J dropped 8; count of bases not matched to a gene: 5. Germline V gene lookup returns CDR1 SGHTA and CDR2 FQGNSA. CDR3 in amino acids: CASSPDRGYSPLHF. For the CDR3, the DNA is TGTGCCAGCAGCCCCGACAGGGGATATTCACCCCTCCACTTT.

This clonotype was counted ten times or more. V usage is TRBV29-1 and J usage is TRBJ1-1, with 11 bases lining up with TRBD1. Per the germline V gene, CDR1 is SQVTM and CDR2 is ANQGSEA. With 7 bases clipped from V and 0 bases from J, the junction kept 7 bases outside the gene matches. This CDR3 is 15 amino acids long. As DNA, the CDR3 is TGCAGCGGGACAGGGGGCTGGGGTATGAACACTGAAGCTTTCTTT. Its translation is CSGTGGWGMNTEAFF.

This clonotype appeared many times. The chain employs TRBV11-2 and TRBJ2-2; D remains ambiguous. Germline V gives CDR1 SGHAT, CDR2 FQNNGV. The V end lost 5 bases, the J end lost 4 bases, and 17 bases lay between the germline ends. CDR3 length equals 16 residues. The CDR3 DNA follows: TGTGCCAGCAGCCCAGTTAAGGGATCAGTCACCGGGGAGCTGTTTTTT. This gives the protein CASSPVKGSVTGELFF.

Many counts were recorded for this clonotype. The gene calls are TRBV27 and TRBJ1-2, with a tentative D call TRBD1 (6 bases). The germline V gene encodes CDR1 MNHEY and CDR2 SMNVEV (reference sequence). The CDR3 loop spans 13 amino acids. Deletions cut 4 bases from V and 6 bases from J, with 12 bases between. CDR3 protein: CASSSTGTHGYTF. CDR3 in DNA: TGTGCCAGCAGTTCCACAGGGACCCATGGCTACACCTTC.

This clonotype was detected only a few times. The DNA for the CDR3 is TGTGCCAGCAGCTCCAAAGTAGCGGTAACAACCGAGACCCAGTACTTC. The encoded protein is CASSSKVAVTTETQYF. The chain joins TRBV7-9 to TRBJ2-5, with D maybe TRBD2 (6 bases). The CDR3 has 16 amino acids. Per germline, CDR1 SEHNR and CDR2 FQNEAQ (reference sequence). V lost 4 bases and J lost 5, with 20 bases in between.

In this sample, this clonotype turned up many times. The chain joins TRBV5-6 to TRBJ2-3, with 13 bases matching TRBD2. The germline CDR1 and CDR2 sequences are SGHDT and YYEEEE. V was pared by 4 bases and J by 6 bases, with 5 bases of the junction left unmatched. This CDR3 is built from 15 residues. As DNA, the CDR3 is TGTGCCAGCAGCAAGGGACTAGCGGGGTGGGATACGCAGTATTTT. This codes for CASSKGLAGWDTQYF.

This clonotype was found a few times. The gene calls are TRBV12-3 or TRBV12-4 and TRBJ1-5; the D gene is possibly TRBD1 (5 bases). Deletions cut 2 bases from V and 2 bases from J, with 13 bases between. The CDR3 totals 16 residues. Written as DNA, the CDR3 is TGTGCCAGCAGTTTATGGGGATCGGGGGGCAATCAGCCCCAGCATTTT. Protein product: CASSLWGSGGNQPQHF.

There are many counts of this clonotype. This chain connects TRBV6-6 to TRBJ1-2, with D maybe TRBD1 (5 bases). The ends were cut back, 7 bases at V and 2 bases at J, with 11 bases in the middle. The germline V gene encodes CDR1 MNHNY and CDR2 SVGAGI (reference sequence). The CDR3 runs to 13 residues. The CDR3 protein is CASKNGGNYGYTF. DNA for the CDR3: TGTGCCAGCAAAAACGGGGGGAACTATGGCTACACCTTC.

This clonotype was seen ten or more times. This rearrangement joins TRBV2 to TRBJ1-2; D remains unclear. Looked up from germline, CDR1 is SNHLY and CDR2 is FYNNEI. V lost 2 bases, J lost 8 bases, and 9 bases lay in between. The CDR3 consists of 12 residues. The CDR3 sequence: CASSEQQSGYTF. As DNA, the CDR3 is TGTGCCAGCAGTGAACAACAGTCCGGCTACACCTTC. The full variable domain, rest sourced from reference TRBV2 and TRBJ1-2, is EPEVTQTPSHQVTQMGQEVILRCVPISNHLYFYWYRQILGQKVEFLVSFYNNEISEKSEIFDDQFSVERPDGSNFTLKIRSTKLEDSAMYFCASSEQQSGYTFGSGTRLTVV.

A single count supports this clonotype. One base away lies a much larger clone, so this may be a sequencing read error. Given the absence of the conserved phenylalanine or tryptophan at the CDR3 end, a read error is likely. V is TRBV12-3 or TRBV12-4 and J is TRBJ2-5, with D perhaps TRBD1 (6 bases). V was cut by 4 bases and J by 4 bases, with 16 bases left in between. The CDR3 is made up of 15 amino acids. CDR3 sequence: CASSSRRGQRETQYS. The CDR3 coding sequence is TGTGCCAGCAGTTCCCGCCGCGGACAGCGAGAGACCCAGTACTCC.

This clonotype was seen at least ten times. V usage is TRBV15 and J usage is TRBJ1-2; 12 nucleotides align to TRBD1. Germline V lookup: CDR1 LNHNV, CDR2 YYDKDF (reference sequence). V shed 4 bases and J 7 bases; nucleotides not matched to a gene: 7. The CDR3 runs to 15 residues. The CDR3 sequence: CATSKGGTGGSGYTF. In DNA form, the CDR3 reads TGTGCCACCAGCAAAGGCGGGACAGGGGGCTCTGGCTACACCTTC.

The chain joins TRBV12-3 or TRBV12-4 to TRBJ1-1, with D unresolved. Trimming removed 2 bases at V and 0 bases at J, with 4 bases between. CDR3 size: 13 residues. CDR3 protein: CASSLPVNTEAFF. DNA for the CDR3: TGTGCCAGCAGTTTACCCGTGAACACTGAAGCTTTCTTT.

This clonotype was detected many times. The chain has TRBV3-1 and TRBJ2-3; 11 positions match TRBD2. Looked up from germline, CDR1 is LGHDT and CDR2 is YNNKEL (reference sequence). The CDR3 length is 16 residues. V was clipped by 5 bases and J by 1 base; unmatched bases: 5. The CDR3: CASSFVAGGGTDTQYF. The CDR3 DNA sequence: TGTGCCAGCAGCTTCGTAGCGGGGGGGGGCACAGATACGCAGTATTTT.

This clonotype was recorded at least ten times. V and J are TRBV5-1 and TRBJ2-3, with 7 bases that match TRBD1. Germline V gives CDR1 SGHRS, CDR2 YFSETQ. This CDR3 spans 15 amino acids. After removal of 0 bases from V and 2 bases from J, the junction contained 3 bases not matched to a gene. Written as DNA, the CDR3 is TGCGCCAGCAGCTTGGAAGGGACAGCCACAGATACGCAGTATTTT. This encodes CASSLEGTATDTQYF.

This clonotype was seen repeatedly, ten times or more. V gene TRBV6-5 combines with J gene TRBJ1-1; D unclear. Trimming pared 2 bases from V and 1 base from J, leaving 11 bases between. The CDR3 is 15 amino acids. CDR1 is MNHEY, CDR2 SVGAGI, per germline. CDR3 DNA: TGTGCCAGCAGTTACCAAGGGTTAAAGAACACTGAAGCTTTCTTT. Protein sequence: CASSYQGLKNTEAFF.

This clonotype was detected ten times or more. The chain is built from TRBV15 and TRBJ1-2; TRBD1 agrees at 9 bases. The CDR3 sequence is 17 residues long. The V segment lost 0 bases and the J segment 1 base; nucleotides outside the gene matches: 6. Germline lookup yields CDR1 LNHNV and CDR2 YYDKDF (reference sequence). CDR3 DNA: TGTGCCACCAGCAGAGATCTGGGACAGGGACTTAACTATGGCTACACCTTC. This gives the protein CATSRDLGQGLNYGYTF.

CDR3 protein: CSGGHHGTEAFF. For the CDR3, the DNA is TGCAGCGGGGGACATCACGGCACTGAAGCTTTCTTT. V and J are TRBV29-1 and TRBJ1-1, with D possibly matching TRBD1 (6 bases). This CDR3 comprises 12 residues. The germline V gene has CDR1 SQVTM and CDR2 ANQGSEA. V shed 7 bases and J shed 4 bases, with 13 bases lying between them.